The 31 T cell receptor beta chains presented below share a single source sample, sequenced in a study of OX40 agonist ivuxolimab in advanced cancers. Libraries were constructed by the immunoSEQ multiplex PCR assay. Drawn from immuneACCESS, this table holds only the in-frame rearrangements with V and J called that TCRdb kept. Clones are partly lost; checked studies trace under half to an unresolved V gene and leave the rest unexplained. The table for this sample lists 50,000 to 70,000 clones; approximately 80% of them were counted only once. The top ten constitute about 3.7% of the sample. The sequences come from CD4+ or CD8+ T cells sorted from blood, collected in a trial of the OX40 agonist ivuxolimab. Receptors originate from an adult with an advanced solid tumor such as melanoma, head and neck, liver or kidney cancer.

The rearrangement uses TRBV2 and TRBJ2-4; 8 bases map to TRBD1. The ends lost 6 bases at V and 14 bases at J; junction bases unmatched: 9. The germline CDR1 and CDR2 sequences are SNHLY and FYNNEI. The CDR3 has 12 residues. The CDR3 DNA reads as TGTGCCAGCAGCTACTCAGGGGGCTTAAAGTACTTC. Its translation is CASSYSGGLKYF.

The chain combines TRBV19 with TRBJ2-3; D possibly corresponds to TRBD2 (6 bases). The CDR3 has 11 amino acids. Germline CDR1 and CDR2: LNHDA and SQIVND (reference sequence). Trimming cost V 9 bases and J 5 bases, with 9 bases left between them. CDR3 amino acids: CASNGGDTQYF. CDR3 in DNA: TGTGCCAGCAACGGGGGAGATACGCAGTATTTT.

This sequence joins TRBV6-6 and TRBJ2-3; TRBD2 matches 8 bases. Germline assignment: CDR1 MNHNY and CDR2 SVGAGI (reference sequence). The ends lost 3 bases at V and 6 bases at J; junction bases unmatched: 11. CDR3 length: 16 residues. The CDR3 sequence: CASSYSTSGLADTQYF. In DNA form, the CDR3 reads TGTGCCAGCAGTTATAGTACTAGCGGCCTCGCGGATACGCAGTATTTT.

In its sample, this clone was seen once. This sequence joins TRBV5-1 and TRBJ2-1; TRBD2 matches 14 bases. The CDR3 spans 17 residues. Losses at the gene ends were 3 bases for V and 0 bases for J; bases not matched to a gene: 2. Germline CDR1 SGHRS, CDR2 YFSETQ. The CDR3 loop is CASSSGTSGSSYNEQFF. In DNA form, the CDR3 reads TGCGCCAGCAGCTCCGGGACTAGCGGGAGCTCCTACAATGAGCAGTTCTTC.

The chain links TRBV12-5 to TRBJ2-5; maybe TRBD1 (6 bases). With 6 bases removed from V and 1 base from J, the gap between germline ends came to 21 bases. This CDR3 has 17 amino acids. Germline V CDR1 and CDR2: LGHNT, FRNRAP. The CDR3, as DNA: TGTGCTAGTGGAAATTACCTCTGGACAGCCTTCCAAGAGACCCAGTACTTC. Its translation is CASGNYLWTAFQETQYF.

This rearrangement joins TRBV5-5 to TRBJ1-4; D unclear. V was shortened by 5 bases and J by 3 bases, with 17 bases between the two germline ends. CDR1 is SGHKS, CDR2 YYEKEE, per germline (reference sequence). This CDR3 has 16 amino acids. CDR3 protein: CASRSRADGANEKLFF. CDR3 DNA: TGTGCCAGCAGGTCTCGGGCTGACGGAGCTAATGAAAAACTGTTTTTT.

The chain couples TRBV7-6 to TRBJ2-5, with 7 bases identical to TRBD1. The CDR3 runs 14 residues. The junction had 11 bases not matched to a gene; V was cut back by 2 bases and J by 11 bases. Germline CDR1 is SGHVS and CDR2 is FNYEAQ. CDR3: CASSLRNRGGEQYF. The CDR3 region has the DNA TGTGCCAGCAGCTTACGGAACAGGGGTGGAGAGCAGTACTTC. The complete variable domain, with remaining parts taken from reference TRBV7-6 and TRBJ2-5, reads GAGVSQSPRYKVTKRGQDVALRCDPISGHVSLYWYRQALGQGPEFLTYFNYEAQQDKSGLPNDRFSAERPEGSISTLTIQRTEQRDSAMYRCASSLRNRGGEQYFGPGTRLLVL.

This chain links TRBV5-6 with TRBJ2-1; no definite D call. Germline CDR1 is SGHDT and CDR2 is YYEEEE. V was trimmed by 4 bases and J by 9 bases, leaving 17 bases between them. There are 14 residues in the CDR3. Here the CDR3 reads CASSPSGPKIEQFF. DNA of the CDR3: TGTGCCAGCAGCCCCTCCGGGCCAAAGATTGAGCAGTTCTTC.

The chain's CDR3 is CASSPPTGSRNQPQHF. The CDR3 bases are TGTGCCAGCTCACCACCGACAGGGTCCCGCAATCAGCCCCAGCATTTT. The genes are TRBV18 and TRBJ1-5; 7 bases are shared with TRBD1. Losses at the gene ends were 0 bases for V and 2 bases for J; bases not matched to a gene: 4. There are 16 residues in the CDR3. Germline assignment: CDR1 KGHSH and CDR2 LQKENI. Together with reference TRBV18 and TRBJ1-5, the CDR3 gives the full variable domain: NAGVMQNPRHLVRRRGQEARLRCSPMKGHSHVYWYRQLPEEGLKFMVYLQKENIIDESGMPKERFSAEFPKEGPSILRIQQVVRGDSAAYFCASSPPTGSRNQPQHFGDGTRLSIL.

J is TRBJ2-3 and V is TRBV5-1; D uncertain. The ends were cut back, 0 bases at V and 0 bases at J, with 8 bases in the middle. Germline-derived CDR1 and CDR2 are SGHRS and YFSETQ. This CDR3 comprises 15 residues. CDR3 DNA: TGCGCCAGCAGCTTGGAAGGTGGGAGCACAGATACGCAGTATTTT. This sequence encodes CASSLEGGSTDTQYF.

The chain has TRBV5-1 and TRBJ2-7; maybe TRBD2 (5 bases). The germline V gene encodes CDR1 SGHRS and CDR2 YFSETQ. V lost 5 bases and J lost 6, with 18 bases in between. This CDR3 is built from 14 residues. CDR3 loop: CASSPSFRGSEQYF. The DNA for the CDR3 is TGCGCCAGCAGTCCGAGTTTCCGGGGAAGCGAGCAGTACTTC.

The chain couples TRBV5-1 to TRBJ2-5; 12 nucleotides agree with TRBD2. The J call may be incorrect, as the DNA end agrees better with TRBJ2-7. Germline V gene lookup returns CDR1 SGHRS and CDR2 YFSETQ. The length of the CDR3 is 16 residues. The CDR3 loop is CASSFMPSGRAYEQYF. The CDR3 coding sequence is TGCGCCAGCAGCTTTATGCCTAGCGGGAGGGCGTACGAGCAGTACTTC.

This sequence joins TRBV30 and TRBJ2-1; 8 bases are shared with TRBD1. The CDR3 runs to 12 residues. Germline V lookup: CDR1 GTSNPN, CDR2 SVGIG (reference sequence). Germline trimming cut 5 bases from V and 6 bases from J; bases unmatched to any gene: 3. The CDR3 protein is CAWDRGFNEQFF. DNA of the CDR3: TGTGCCTGGGACAGGGGATTCAATGAGCAGTTCTTC.

The chain employs TRBV2 and TRBJ1-4, with D maybe TRBD1 (5 bases). The CDR3 length is 12 residues. V shed 8 bases and J shed 7 bases, with 11 bases lying between them. Germline lookup yields CDR1 SNHLY and CDR2 FYNNEI. The CDR3 loop reads CASVGRGEKLFF. The DNA for the CDR3 is TGTGCCAGCGTAGGAAGGGGTGAAAAACTGTTTTTT.

V usage is TRBV5-1 and J usage is TRBJ2-1; D is unresolved. The CDR3 sequence is 14 residues long. The V gene's germline CDR1 is SGHRS and CDR2 YFSETQ. V lost 4 bases to trimming and J lost 2 bases, with 10 bases between them. CDR3 in DNA: TGCGCCAGCAGCCAGGACCCAACCTACAATGAGCAGTTCTTC. Translation gives CASSQDPTYNEQFF.

This clone came up once. The chain uses TRBV4-1 and TRBJ1-2; no reliable D call. CDR3 size: 15 residues. V was cut by 0 bases and J by 3 bases, with 11 bases left in between. Germline V gene lookup returns CDR1 MGHRA and CDR2 YSYEKL. The CDR3 sequence: CASSQEYGKDYGYTF. The CDR3, as DNA: TGCGCCAGCAGCCAAGAGTACGGGAAAGACTATGGCTACACCTTC.

DNA of the CDR3: TGTGCCACCAGCAGAGATATAAGGGGCGAACCCTACGAGCAGTACTTC. Its protein is CATSRDIRGEPYEQYF. The chain carries TRBV15 and TRBJ2-7; weak D call: TRBD1 (5 bases). Trimming left V 0 bases short and J 2 bases short, with 14 bases between. Germline V gives CDR1 LNHNV, CDR2 YYDKDF (reference sequence). The CDR3 length is 16 residues.

In DNA, the CDR3 is TGTGCCAGCAGCTTCGGGGGGGTCAAAGAGACCCAGTACTTC. This translates into CASSFGGVKETQYF. V and J are TRBV9 and TRBJ2-5, with 8 bases fitting TRBD2. The junction had 5 bases not matched to a gene; V was cut back by 4 bases and J by 3 bases. Per the germline V gene, CDR1 is SGDLS and CDR2 is YYNGEE. The CDR3 loop spans 14 amino acids.

CDR3 residues: CATRRGQGASNEQFF. CDR3 nucleotides: TGTGCCACCCGACGAGGACAGGGGGCATCGAATGAGCAGTTCTTC. The V gene is TRBV10-3, the J gene TRBJ2-1; 11 bases match TRBD1. The trim removed 10 bases at V and 7 bases at J, leaving 12 bases unmatched. The CDR3 has 15 residues. Per the germline V gene, CDR1 is ENHRY and CDR2 is SYGVKD.

This rearrangement joins TRBV5-1 to TRBJ2-1; D not certain. Looked up from germline, CDR1 is SGHRS and CDR2 is YFSETQ. The CDR3 consists of 14 residues. V gave up 4 bases and J gave up 10 bases, with 18 bases separating them. The CDR3 DNA reads TGCGCCAGCAGCGCGGTTAGGCTGTCTCGGGAGCAGTTCTTC. This translates into CASSAVRLSREQFF.

This chain joins TRBV7-2 and TRBJ1-5; D is undetermined. Trimming took off 3 bases at V and 0 bases at J, with 0 bases between the two ends. Germline CDR1 SGHTA, CDR2 FQGNSA. This CDR3 is built from 12 residues. The CDR3 nucleotides are TGTGCCAGCAGCTTTAGCAATCAGCCCCAGCATTTT. As protein: CASSFSNQPQHF.

The chain carries TRBV18 and TRBJ1-5; no clear D. The CDR3 spans 15 residues. The V and J ends lost 3 bases and 0 bases respectively, with 9 bases between them. The germline V gene encodes CDR1 KGHSH and CDR2 LQKENI. The DNA for the CDR3 is TGTGCCAGCTCACCCGGGGATTATAGCAATCAGCCCCAGCATTTT. This sequence encodes CASSPGDYSNQPQHF.

V usage is TRBV11-2 and J usage is TRBJ2-1, with TRBD1 identical over 8 bases. V shed 4 bases, J shed 6 bases, and the junction held 8 bases outside the gene matches. Germline lookup yields CDR1 SGHAT and CDR2 FQNNGV. The CDR3 has 15 amino acids. The CDR3 sequence is CASSWSTTGGNEQFF. The CDR3 DNA follows: TGTGCCAGCAGCTGGAGCACTACAGGGGGCAATGAGCAGTTCTTC.

V gene TRBV2 combines with J gene TRBJ2-7; 7 bases are shared with TRBD2. Germline V gene data show CDR1 as SNHLY and CDR2 as FYNNEI. Unmatched junction bases numbered 1, after V lost 7 bases and J lost 4 bases. The CDR3 length is 11 residues. As DNA, the CDR3 is TGTGCCAGCACGGGGGGTTACGAGCAGTACTTC. Protein: CASTGGYEQYF.

The chain couples TRBV4-3 to TRBJ2-2, with D unclear. The CDR3 length is 14 residues. Trimming removed 0 bases at V and 7 bases at J, with 9 bases between. Looked up from germline, CDR1 is LGHNA and CDR2 is YSLEER. The CDR3 coding sequence is TGCGCCAGCAGCCAAGATACATGGGGCGGGGAGCTGTTTTTT. Translating gives CASSQDTWGGELFF.

The rearrangement links TRBV10-2 to TRBJ1-1; possible D gene TRBD1, 5 bases. Germline V lookup: CDR1 WSHSY, CDR2 SAAADI. This CDR3 is built from 14 residues. V dropped 3 bases and J dropped 4 bases, with 12 bases sitting between them. The CDR3 sequence: CASSDSGGFTEAFF. The CDR3 DNA reads as TGCGCCAGCAGTGACAGTGGGGGGTTCACTGAAGCTTTCTTT.

The V gene is TRBV5-5, the J gene TRBJ2-3, with 9 positions matching TRBD2. V gave up 0 bases and J gave up 7 bases; unmatched junction bases: 6. This CDR3 is built from 15 residues. From germline, CDR1 is SGHKS and CDR2 YYEKEE (reference sequence). CDR3 DNA sequence: TGTGCCAGCAGCTTGGAGCTAGCGGGATTGTATACGCAGTATTTT. This translates into CASSLELAGLYTQYF. The full variable domain, completed using reference TRBV5-5 and TRBJ2-3, is DAGVTQSPTHLIKTRGQQVTLRCSPISGHKSVSWYQQVLGQGPQFIFQYYEKEERGRGNFPDRFSARQFPNYSSELNVNALLLGDSALYLCASSLELAGLYTQYFGPGTRLTVL.

The CDR3 nucleotides read TGTGCCAGCAGCGTAGGGGGGCTTGAGGAAAAACTGTTTTTT. Translating gives CASSVGGLEEKLFF. The genes are TRBV9 and TRBJ1-4, with TRBD1 as a possible D gene (6 bases). V was trimmed by 0 bases and J by 8 bases, leaving 11 bases between them. Germline V CDR1 and CDR2: SGDLS, YYNGEE. The CDR3 length is 14 residues. The whole variable domain, filled in from reference TRBV9 and TRBJ1-4, reads DSGVTQTPKHLITATGQRVTLRCSPRSGDLSVYWYQQSLDQGLQFLIQYYNGEERAKGNILERFSAQQFPDLHSELNLSSLELGDSALYFCASSVGGLEEKLFFGSGTQLSVL.

This chain uses TRBV28 with TRBJ1-4; D unclear. The V end lost 8 bases, the J end lost 5 bases, and 12 bases lay between the germline ends. The CDR3 runs to 13 residues. The germline CDR1 and CDR2 sequences are MDHEN and SYDVKM. The chain's CDR3 is CASSATKNEKLFF. The CDR3 coding sequence is TGTGCCAGCTCGGCGACTAAGAATGAAAAACTGTTTTTT.

V gene TRBV6-1 combines with J gene TRBJ2-7; TRBD1 matches 8 bases. The germline CDR1 and CDR2 sequences are MNHNS and SASEGT. J lost 5 bases, V lost 3 bases, and 6 bases had no gene match. The CDR3 has 14 residues. The CDR3 reads CASSDDRGIHEQYF. The CDR3 DNA is TGTGCCAGCAGTGACGACAGGGGCATCCACGAGCAGTACTTC.

The V and J genes are TRBV2 and TRBJ1-2; D remains ambiguous. Germline V gives CDR1 SNHLY, CDR2 FYNNEI. Trimming cost V 9 bases and J 2 bases, with 4 bases left between them. CDR3 length equals 10 residues. The CDR3, as DNA: TGTGCCAGACCGAACTATGGCTACACCTTC. Encoded protein: CARPNYGYTF. The variable domain in full, completed from reference TRBV2 and TRBJ1-2, reads EPEVTQTPSHQVTQMGQEVILRCVPISNHLYFYWYRQILGQKVEFLVSFYNNEISEKSEIFDDQFSVERPDGSNFTLKIRSTKLEDSAMYFCARPNYGYTFGSGTRLTVV.